This T cell receptor beta chain was captured by sequencing in a study of T cells in localized non-small cell lung cancer. After removal of 4 bases from V and 1 base from J, the junction contained 10 bases not matched to a gene. The germline V gene encodes CDR1 MNHNS and CDR2 SASEGT. This CDR3 has 17 amino acids. Overall study results and limits: Of the tissues analyzed, uninvolved adjacent lung showed maximal T cell clonality, greater than tumor. Paired adjacent lung recovered a median approximately 57 of the top 100 tumor clones. Sequencing, confined to only one tumor region, leaves heterogeneity possible.

Sequenced by immunoSEQ multiplex PCR; TCRdb stores in-frame clones only, minus some. The sample shows 70,000 to 95,000 clones, roughly 91% of them seen only once. To note about this clone: Its antigen is unidentified.

This TCR was recovered from a woman aged 40-70 years with stage II squamous cell lung carcinoma. Source: PBMCs, taken before any cancer treatment. This rearrangement joins TRBV6-1 to TRBJ2-3; 8 bases agree with TRBD2. In DNA form, the CDR3 reads TGTGCCAGCAGTGTTTTAGCCGGGACTAGAGGCACAGATACGCAGTATTTT. This translates into CASSVLAGTRGTDTQYF.